The 28 T cell receptor beta chains listed next were all sequenced from one sample in a study of blood T cell repertoires in COVID-19. Only in-frame clones appear in the TCRdb table, and some are missing; sequencing was by immunoSEQ multiplex PCR. The top ten clones hold approximately 0.25% of a sample with around 700,000 clones, 75% to 90% of them seen once. The sequenced sample consisted of peripheral blood. The receptors were sampled from a woman aged 18 to 35 with acute or convalescent COVID-19.

This rearrangement joins TRBV9 to TRBJ1-1, with D possibly TRBD1 on 6 matching bases. Germline V CDR1 and CDR2: SGDLS, YYNGEE. CDR3 length equals 15 residues. The germline V and J ends were trimmed by 3 bases and 4 bases, with 16 bases remaining between them. CDR3 coding DNA: TGTGCCAGCAGCGGGATAGGGGGAAGGGGCACTGAAGCTTTCTTT. It yields the protein CASSGIGGRGTEAFF.

This rearrangement joins TRBV2 to TRBJ1-3; perhaps TRBD1 as D (5 bases). V was clipped by 4 bases and J by 4 bases, with 14 bases between them. The CDR3 contains 15 residues. Germline V gene lookup returns CDR1 SNHLY and CDR2 FYNNEI. In DNA, the CDR3 is TGTGCCAGCAGTGGAGATGCAGGGTTGGGAAACACCATATATTTT. It encodes CASSGDAGLGNTIYF.

The rearrangement links TRBV6-6 to TRBJ2-7; TRBD1 agrees at 12 bases. CDR1 is MNHNY and CDR2 is SVGAGI in the germline V gene (reference sequence). Losses at the gene ends were 5 bases for V and 6 bases for J; bases not matched to a gene: 14. The CDR3 extends over 17 amino acids. CDR3 region: CASSLGLLRDRGREQYF. The CDR3 coding sequence is TGTGCCAGCAGTCTCGGACTTTTACGGGACAGGGGGCGCGAGCAGTACTTC.

The chain has TRBV5-6 and TRBJ1-1; 11 nucleotides line up with TRBD1. There are 15 residues in the CDR3. V shed 0 bases, J shed 4 bases, and the junction held 2 bases outside the gene matches. Germline V gives CDR1 SGHDT, CDR2 YYEEEE. CDR3 loop: CASSLGDRGSTEAFF. In nucleotides, the CDR3 is TGTGCCAGCAGCTTGGGGGACAGGGGGAGCACTGAAGCTTTCTTT.

This chain's CDR3 is CASSLGVNSPLHF. DNA of the CDR3: TGTGCCAGCAGTTTGGGAGTAAATTCACCCCTCCACTTT. This chain connects TRBV12-3 or TRBV12-4 to TRBJ1-6; no clear D gene. The CDR3 length is 13 residues. The germline V and J ends were trimmed by 3 bases and 7 bases, with 7 bases remaining between them.

The chain joins TRBV18 to TRBJ2-1; tentatively, D is TRBD1 (7 bases). The V gene lost 2 bases and the J gene lost 6 bases, with 17 bases spanning the gap. Germline CDR1 KGHSH, CDR2 LQKENI. The CDR3 spans 16 residues. CDR3 nucleotides: TGTGCCAGCTCACCAGTGGAGGGGGCGATGGGCAATGAGCAGTTCTTC. Translated: CASSPVEGAMGNEQFF.

The gene calls are TRBV9 and TRBJ2-3; no reliable D call. The CDR3 has 13 residues. CDR1 is SGDLS, CDR2 YYNGEE, per germline. V dropped 9 bases and J dropped 0 bases, with 11 bases sitting between them. DNA for the CDR3: TGTGCCACCAGATTCTTTAGCACAGATACGCAGTATTTT. Residues: CATRFFSTDTQYF. The whole variable domain, filled in from reference TRBV9 and TRBJ2-3, reads DSGVTQTPKHLITATGQRVTLRCSPRSGDLSVYWYQQSLDQGLQFLIQYYNGEERAKGNILERFSAQQFPDLHSELNLSSLELGDSALYFCATRFFSTDTQYFGPGTRLTVL.

The chain couples TRBV6-4 to TRBJ2-6; 7 bases are a match to TRBD1. CDR1 and CDR2 from the germline V gene are MRHNA and SNTAGT. The CDR3 has 18 amino acids. V shed 5 bases, J shed 0 bases, and the junction held 10 bases outside the gene matches. The CDR3 DNA reads TGTGCCAGCAGTTCACGACAGGGACCCTACTCTGGGGCCAACGTCCTGACTTTC. Protein product: CASSSRQGPYSGANVLTF.

The chain joins TRBV29-1 to TRBJ1-2; 7 nucleotides match TRBD1. The V and J ends lost 3 bases and 6 bases, in that order; junction bases with no gene match: 7. This CDR3 region has 13 residues. Germline CDR1 and CDR2: SQVTM and ANQGSEA. CDR3 bases: TGCAGCGTTGATGGACAGGTAGTGGATGGCTACACCTTC. This encodes CSVDGQVVDGYTF.

This rearrangement joins TRBV3-1 (or the pseudogene TRBV3-2) to TRBJ2-2; the match to TRBD2 covers 7 bases. CDR3 length equals 15 residues. Trimming cost V 1 base and J 4 bases; bases outside gene matches: 3. CDR1 and CDR2 from the germline V gene are LGHDT and YNNKEL (reference sequence). The CDR3 loop reads CASSQGRGGTGELFF. The CDR3 DNA reads TGTGCCAGCAGCCAAGGTCGCGGGGGCACCGGGGAGCTGTTTTTT.

Here the CDR3 reads CARRGGLAGGKQFF. The CDR3 nucleotides read TGTGCCCGCCGTGGGGGCCTCGCGGGGGGGAAGCAGTTCTTC. The chain carries TRBV6-1 and TRBJ2-1, with 9 bases lining up with TRBD2. The V gene's germline CDR1 is MNHNS and CDR2 SASEGT. The length of the CDR3 is 14 residues. After removal of 11 bases from V and 11 bases from J, the junction contained 16 bases not matched to a gene.

This chain joins TRBV4-3 and TRBJ1-1; no firm D call. This CDR3 has 15 residues. V lost 4 bases, J lost 3 bases, and 15 bases lay in between. Germline V gives CDR1 LGHNA, CDR2 YSLEER. DNA of the CDR3: TGCGCCAGCAGCCCCGGGGAGGCCGGACACACTGAAGCTTTCTTT. Protein: CASSPGEAGHTEAFF.

The CDR3 region is CASSSLWTGGPGANVLTF. The DNA of the CDR3 is TGTGCCAGCAGCTCCTTGTGGACAGGGGGCCCTGGGGCCAACGTCCTGACTTTC. V is TRBV7-9 and J is TRBJ2-6; 11 nucleotides match TRBD1. The germline V gene has CDR1 SEHNR and CDR2 FQNEAQ (reference sequence). The CDR3 has 18 residues. V gave up 4 bases and J gave up 2 bases; unmatched junction bases: 7.

The J gene is TRBJ1-4, the V gene TRBV5-1, with a tentative D call TRBD1 (6 bases). There are 15 residues in the CDR3. Germline CDR1 is SGHRS and CDR2 is YFSETQ. V lost 4 bases to trimming and J lost 5 bases, with 15 bases between them. The CDR3 spells CASSAIQGTNEKLFF. The CDR3 DNA sequence: TGCGCCAGCAGCGCCATACAGGGTACAAATGAAAAACTGTTTTTT.

The chain links TRBV27 to TRBJ1-1, with D tentatively TRBD1 (5 bases). Trimming cost V 6 bases and J 2 bases, with 13 bases left between them. The germline V gene encodes CDR1 MNHEY and CDR2 SMNVEV (reference sequence). This CDR3 is 14 amino acids long. The CDR3: CASSRTPGNTEAFF. The DNA of the CDR3 is TGTGCCAGCAGCCGGACACCGGGTAACACTGAAGCTTTCTTT.

This clone occurred once. The chain carries TRBV4-1 and TRBJ2-7, with 7 nucleotides matching TRBD1. The CDR3 extends over 15 amino acids. Germline loops: CDR1 MGHRA, CDR2 YSYEKL. V was clipped by 2 bases and J by 3 bases; unmatched bases: 7. The CDR3 is CASSQLETGHYEQYF. CDR3 nucleotide sequence: TGCGCCAGCAGCCAACTCGAGACAGGGCACTACGAGCAGTACTTC.

The rearrangement uses TRBV15 and TRBJ1-2, with D perhaps matching TRBD1 (6 bases). Germline V gives CDR1 LNHNV, CDR2 YYDKDF (reference sequence). Trimming removed 1 base from V and 6 bases from J, with 9 bases in between. The CDR3 consists of 13 residues. CDR3 protein: CATSRGGGNGYTF. For the CDR3, the DNA is TGTGCCACCAGCAGAGGGGGGGGCAATGGCTACACCTTC.

This sequence joins TRBV4-3 and TRBJ2-7; D is unresolved. This CDR3 is built from 14 residues. From germline, CDR1 is LGHNA and CDR2 YSLEER. Trimming removed 0 bases from V and 3 bases from J, with 9 bases in between. CDR3 DNA: TGCGCCAGCAGCCAAGAAATCACCTACTACGAGCAGTACTTC. Its protein is CASSQEITYYEQYF.

This clone appeared a single time. The chain has TRBV5-4 and TRBJ2-7; 7 positions agree with TRBD2. Germline V gene data show CDR1 as SGHNT and CDR2 as YYREEE (reference sequence). CDR3 size: 15 residues. Germline trimming cut 4 bases from V and 2 bases from J; bases unmatched to any gene: 9. This CDR3 is CASSRRVGGTYEQYF. In nucleotides, the CDR3 is TGTGCCAGCAGCCGAAGGGTGGGGGGGACCTACGAGCAGTACTTC. Filled out from reference TRBV5-4 and TRBJ2-7, the complete variable domain reads ETGVTQSPTHLIKTRGQQVTLRCSSQSGHNTVSWYQQALGQGPQFIFQYYREEENGRGNFPPRFSGLQFPNYSSELNVNALELDDSALYLCASSRRVGGTYEQYFGPGTRLTVT.

The CDR3 is CASSLYGGGGYTF. In DNA form, the CDR3 reads TGTGCCAGCAGTTTATACGGGGGAGGGGGCTACACCTTC. This chain uses TRBV28 with TRBJ1-2, with D perhaps TRBD1 (5 bases). CDR3 length: 13 residues. The germline gives CDR1 MDHEN, CDR2 SYDVKM. With 1 base removed from V and 8 bases from J, the gap between germline ends came to 11 bases.

The chain carries TRBV5-6 and TRBJ2-7; 7 bases map to TRBD1. The V and J ends lost 4 bases and 2 bases, in that order; junction bases with no gene match: 3. The CDR3 runs 13 residues. Germline CDR1 is SGHDT and CDR2 is YYEEEE. Written as DNA, the CDR3 is TGTGCCAGCAGCAGGGGACAGACCTACGAGCAGTACTTC. Protein product: CASSRGQTYEQYF.

The chain employs TRBV7-9 and TRBJ1-5, with 11 nucleotides matching TRBD1. The CDR3 totals 17 residues. Unmatched junction bases numbered 6, after V lost 5 bases and J lost 0 bases. Germline V gene sequence: CDR1 SEHNR, CDR2 FQNEAQ (reference sequence). The CDR3 spells CASSQGTGGYSNQPQHF. The CDR3 nucleotides are TGTGCCAGCAGCCAAGGGACAGGGGGTTATAGCAATCAGCCCCAGCATTTT. The variable domain in full, completed from reference TRBV7-9 and TRBJ1-5, reads DTGVSQNPRHKITKRGQNVTFRCDPISEHNRLYWYRQTLGQGPEFLTYFQNEAQLEKSRLLSDRFSAERPKGSFSTLEIQRTEQGDSAMYLCASSQGTGGYSNQPQHFGDGTRLSIL.

This chain joins TRBV4-3 and TRBJ2-1; the match to TRBD2 covers 9 bases. The CDR3 is 16 residues long. The V gene's germline CDR1 is LGHNA and CDR2 YSLEER. V lost 0 bases to trimming and J lost 3 bases; unmatched junction nucleotides: 3. CDR3 protein: CASSQEAGGGYNEQFF. CDR3 coding DNA: TGCGCCAGCAGCCAAGAAGCGGGGGGTGGCTACAATGAGCAGTTCTTC.

The CDR3 sequence is CASSPTPGTRGKNEKLFF. CDR3 nucleotide sequence: TGTGCCAGCAGCCCCACCCCCGGGACTAGGGGCAAAAATGAAAAACTGTTTTTT. The chain links TRBV7-9 to TRBJ1-4; weak D call: TRBD1 (5 bases). Germline V gives CDR1 SEHNR, CDR2 FQNEAQ (reference sequence). Trimming stripped 5 bases from V and 5 bases from J, with 24 bases between. There are 18 residues in the CDR3.

The CDR3 sequence is CASRNTGVPAGELFF. The CDR3 region has the DNA TGTGCCAGCAGAAATACAGGAGTGCCGGCCGGGGAGCTGTTTTTT. This chain joins TRBV11-1 and TRBJ2-2; maybe TRBD1 (5 bases). CDR3 length equals 15 residues. V was trimmed by 6 bases and J by 6 bases, leaving 17 bases between them. Per germline, CDR1 SGHAT and CDR2 FQDESV (reference sequence).

The J gene is TRBJ1-5, the V gene TRBV29-1, with no clear D. The CDR3 covers 12 residues. V was cut by 7 bases and J by 2 bases, with 9 bases left in between. CDR1 is SQVTM and CDR2 is ANQGSEA in the germline V gene. CDR3 amino acids: CSAIGGNQPQHF. DNA of the CDR3: TGCAGCGCTATCGGGGGCAATCAGCCCCAGCATTTT.

The V gene is TRBV7-2, the J gene TRBJ1-2; D is perhaps TRBD1 (5 bases). Trimming cost V 1 base and J 8 bases, with 14 bases left between them. The V gene's germline CDR1 is SGHTA and CDR2 FQGNSA. The CDR3 contains 14 residues. The chain's CDR3 is CASSLVGGGEGYTF. The CDR3 DNA reads TGTGCCAGCAGCTTAGTGGGCGGGGGTGAAGGCTACACCTTC.

The rearrangement uses TRBV3-1 (or the pseudogene TRBV3-2) and TRBJ1-5; 7 bases are a match to TRBD1. V was pared by 2 bases and J by 4 bases, with 5 bases of the junction left unmatched. CDR3 length equals 15 residues. Germline lookup yields CDR1 LGHDT and CDR2 YNNKEL (reference sequence). CDR3 loop: CASSQPGTENQPQHF. The DNA for the CDR3 is TGTGCCAGCAGCCAACCCGGGACAGAAAATCAGCCCCAGCATTTT.